The rows below give T cell receptor beta chains drawn from one sample of a study of vaccination and CD4 T cells after COVID-19. Antigens for these TCRs are unknown. In TCRdb, the PCR reads were re-called with MiXCR into one record per CDR3 protein. Counted here are approximately 25,000 distinct CDR3 sequences, around 28% occurring once; the ten biggest clones make up under 8.5%. The input for sequencing was CD4+ T cells from blood, cultured in vitro, taken about 7 months after SARS-CoV-2 vaccination. The receptors were sampled from a human donor who had recovered from COVID-19. Both conserved end residues are part of each CDR3. D genes are given only for firm matches. The size entry is marked missing in some rows and otherwise reads once, few, many or a size class.

j_call	d_call	clone_size	v_call	cdr3_nt	cdr3_aa
TRBJ2-5	NA	NA	TRBV6-1	TGTGCCAGCAGCCCGACCCCCGGCAGGCCATTCCAAGAGACCCAGTACTTC	CASSPTPGRPFQETQYF
TRBJ2-2	TRBD2	NA	TRBV15	TGTGCCACCAGCAGAGATGTCCTAGCGGTTACTAACACCGGGGAGCTGTTTTTT	CATSRDVLAVTNTGELFF
TRBJ2-1	NA	few	TRBV7-3	TGTGCCAGCAGCTACCAGGGACGGGGTGAGCAGTTCTTC	CASSYQGRGEQFF
TRBJ2-2	TRBD1	NA	TRBV20-1	TGCAGTGCTAGAGATCAGGGGGCCGGGGGGCTGTTTTTT	CSARDQGAGGLFF
TRBJ2-7	TRBD2	NA	TRBV6-4	TGTGCCAGCAGTGACTCGACTAGCGGGGACTCCTACGAGCAGTACTTC	CASSDSTSGDSYEQYF
TRBJ2-7	TRBD2	NA	TRBV15	TGTGCCACCAGCAGAGACCTAGCGGGCGTCTCCTACGAGCAGTACTTC	CATSRDLAGVSYEQYF
TRBJ1-5	TRBD1	NA	TRBV20-1	TGCAGTGCAACCGGGACAGCCAATCAGCCCCAGCATTTT	CSATGTANQPQHF
TRBJ1-2	NA	few	TRBV20-1	TGCAGTGCTAGAGATCGTGGAGCCAACTATGGCTACACCTTC	CSARDRGANYGYTF
TRBJ2-1	TRBD2	few	TRBV7-2	TGTGCCAGCAGCCTCAGGACTAGCGGGACTTATGAGCAGTTCTTC	CASSLRTSGTYEQFF
TRBJ1-5	NA	few	TRBV6-5	TGTGCCAGCAGTTACTCTTCTCTTGGGGGGGGCCAGCCCCAGCATTTT	CASSYSSLGGGQPQHF
TRBJ2-7	NA	NA	TRBV10-3	TGTGCCATCAGTGAGTACAGCGGATACTACGAGCAGTACTTC	CAISEYSGYYEQYF